The 29 T cell receptor beta chains presented below share a single source sample, sequenced in a study of Ad26.COV2.S vaccination and SARS-CoV-2 variants. Treatment of the sample: 19 received Ad26.COV2.S at low or high dose, single or two shots; several received placebo; per-sample allocation not given. Samples analyzed were those drawn on day 63 after the first vaccine or placebo injection. Repertoires were generated with immunoSEQ multiplex PCR, while TCRdb's copy carries only in-frame clones and drops some. The sample has roughly 380,000 clones; roughly 91% are singletons. This sample comprised peripheral blood, obtained in a trial of Ad26.COV2.S vaccine versus placebo. These TCRs come from a person aged 18-65 years who received the Ad26.COV2.S COVID-19 vaccine or a placebo.

The rearrangement uses TRBV5-5 and TRBJ2-7; D is ambiguous. V was pared by 0 bases and J by 3 bases, with 7 bases between. From germline, CDR1 is SGHKS and CDR2 YYEKEE (reference sequence). CDR3 size: 13 residues. The CDR3 DNA reads TGTGCCAGCAGCTTGGAAGGGTACTACGAGCAGTACTTC. Its protein is CASSLEGYYEQYF.

The CDR3 region has the DNA TGTGCCAGCAGCCGGGCGGCGGGGGAGAGCACAGATACGCAGTATTTT. As protein: CASSRAAGESTDTQYF. This chain connects TRBV4-2 to TRBJ2-3; 7 bases are shared with TRBD2. Germline CDR1 and CDR2: LGHNA and YNFKEQ. CDR3 size: 16 residues. J was trimmed by 0 bases and V by 4 bases; bases with no gene match: 7.

V and J are TRBV9 and TRBJ2-5; weak D call: TRBD2 (7 bases). The CDR3 is made up of 14 amino acids. With 2 bases removed from V and 4 bases from J, the gap between germline ends came to 12 bases. Germline V gene data show CDR1 as SGDLS and CDR2 as YYNGEE. Here the CDR3 DNA reads TGTGCCAGCAGCGTTTACGGGGGGCCAGAGACCCAGTACTTC. Its translation is CASSVYGGPETQYF.

In nucleotides, the CDR3 is TGCAGTGCTCTGTTGAACACTGAAGCTTTCTTT. It yields the protein CSALLNTEAFF. J is TRBJ1-1 and V is TRBV20-1; unclear D gene. The V gene's germline CDR1 is DFQATT and CDR2 SNEGSKA (reference sequence). Trimming removed 5 bases from V and 0 bases from J, with 4 bases in between. The CDR3 has 11 amino acids.

J is TRBJ1-5 and V is TRBV12-5; D ambiguous. In germline, CDR1 is LGHNT, CDR2 FRNRAP. The CDR3 loop spans 12 amino acids. Trimming removed 2 bases at V and 7 bases at J, with 6 bases between. CDR3 nucleotide sequence: TGTGCTAGTGGTTTGCGGGAACAGCCCCAGCATTTT. It encodes CASGLREQPQHF.

The chain combines TRBV12-3 or TRBV12-4 with TRBJ1-2; no definite D call. The CDR3 runs 13 residues. V gave up 5 bases and J gave up 5 bases, with 12 bases separating them. As DNA, the CDR3 is TGTGCCAGCAGTACTAGGGTCAGTTATGGCTACACCTTC. Its protein is CASSTRVSYGYTF.

V and J are TRBV18 and TRBJ2-5; possibly TRBD1 or TRBD2 for D (5 bases each). The germline V and J ends were trimmed by 2 bases and 5 bases, with 12 bases remaining between them. The CDR3 consists of 14 residues. Germline V gives CDR1 KGHSH, CDR2 LQKENI. CDR3 in amino acids: CASSPGTLSETQYF. The CDR3 DNA follows: TGTGCCAGCTCACCAGGGACGTTAAGTGAGACCCAGTACTTC.

The V gene is TRBV7-3, the J gene TRBJ2-2; D tentatively fits TRBD1 or TRBD2 (5 bases each). CDR3 length: 16 residues. Germline CDR1 SGHTA, CDR2 FQGTGA. V gave up 5 bases and J gave up 5 bases, with 18 bases separating them. CDR3 residues: CASSPRGSAVTGELFF. The CDR3 DNA follows: TGTGCCAGCAGCCCACGGGGCTCGGCGGTAACCGGGGAGCTGTTTTTT. Using reference TRBV7-3 and TRBJ2-2 for the parts outside the CDR3, the full variable domain is GAGVSQTPSNKVTEKGKYVELRCDPISGHTALYWYRQSLGQGPEFLIYFQGTGAADDSGLPNDRFFAVRPEGSVSTLKIQRTERGDSAVYLCASSPRGSAVTGELFFGEGSRLTVL.

The chain combines TRBV4-1 with TRBJ1-5; TRBD1 is a possible D gene (5 bases). V shed 2 bases and J shed 7 bases, with 21 bases lying between them. Looked up from germline, CDR1 is MGHRA and CDR2 is YSYEKL. The CDR3 runs 17 residues. The CDR3 DNA sequence: TGCGCCAGCAGCCAACGAGGAGACAGCTCCAATGGACAGCCCCAGCATTTT. It specifies CASSQRGDSSNGQPQHF.

The chain is built from TRBV7-9 and TRBJ1-5, with no clear D. CDR3 length: 14 amino acids. The ends were cut back, 1 base at V and 6 bases at J, with 10 bases in the middle. Germline V CDR1 and CDR2: SEHNR, FQNEAQ (reference sequence). DNA of the CDR3: TGTGCCAGCAGCTTAGGCAGCGCAAGTCAGCCCCAGCATTTT. It is translated as CASSLGSASQPQHF.

As DNA, the CDR3 is TGTGCCAGCAGAGCCGGGCCGGGGGGGCCTGGGGAGACCCAGTACTTC. This sequence encodes CASRAGPGGPGETQYF. The chain has TRBV5-4 and TRBJ2-5, with TRBD2 matching over 8 bases. This CDR3 region has 16 residues. Losses at the gene ends were 5 bases for V and 5 bases for J; bases not matched to a gene: 14. CDR1 and CDR2 from the germline V gene are SGHNT and YYREEE (reference sequence).

This clone was recorded a few times. V gene TRBV5-1 combines with J gene TRBJ1-2; 7 bases match TRBD1. Losses at the gene ends were 4 bases for V and 4 bases for J; bases not matched to a gene: 16. From germline, CDR1 is SGHRS and CDR2 YFSETQ. The CDR3 sequence is 17 residues long. CDR3 DNA sequence: TGCGCCAGCAGCCTTACACCCTCGACAGGGTATAGCTATGGCTACACCTTC. This codes for CASSLTPSTGYSYGYTF.

A single count supports this clone. The chain recombines TRBV12-3 or TRBV12-4 with TRBJ1-2; possibly TRBD1 for D (5 bases). This CDR3 contains 13 residues. V was shortened by 2 bases and J by 4 bases, with 8 bases between the two germline ends. This CDR3 is CASSLTGPYGYTF. The CDR3 region has the DNA TGTGCCAGCAGTTTAACAGGCCCCTATGGCTACACCTTC.

The chain employs TRBV9 and TRBJ1-4; no definite D call. Trimming pared 4 bases from V and 6 bases from J, leaving 16 bases between. This CDR3 contains 15 residues. Germline V gene lookup returns CDR1 SGDLS and CDR2 YYNGEE. The CDR3 reads CASSLDGRWDEKLFF. The CDR3 nucleotides read TGTGCCAGCAGCCTGGACGGCCGATGGGATGAAAAACTGTTTTTT.

V usage is TRBV27 and J usage is TRBJ2-4, with 9 bases lining up with TRBD1. With V trimmed by 6 bases and J by 2 bases, 8 bases remained unmatched. This CDR3 spans 16 amino acids. CDR1 MNHEY and CDR2 SMNVEV come from the germline V gene (reference sequence). As DNA, the CDR3 is TGTGCCAGCAGCGATCGGACAGGGGAAACCAAAAACATTCAGTACTTC. Translating it yields CASSDRTGETKNIQYF.

The V gene is TRBV30, the J gene TRBJ1-2; D is unresolved. The CDR3 length is 11 residues. The V gene's germline CDR1 is GTSNPN and CDR2 SVGIG (reference sequence). V lost 3 bases and J 4 bases, leaving 6 bases between the germline ends. The CDR3 loop reads CAWRGLYGYTF. The CDR3 coding sequence is TGTGCCTGGAGAGGTCTCTATGGCTACACCTTC.

The chain employs TRBV5-6 and TRBJ2-2; no firm D call. CDR3 length: 16 residues. Germline CDR1 and CDR2: SGHDT and YYEEEE. The germline V and J ends were trimmed by 4 bases and 4 bases, with 17 bases remaining between them. CDR3 DNA sequence: TGTGCCAGCAGCCCAGAAACTCCGGTCGGCACCGGGGAGCTGTTTTTT. Translating gives CASSPETPVGTGELFF.

In DNA, the CDR3 is TGTGCCAGCAGCTTAGGGTGGGACGAAGAGACCCAGTACTTC. Encoded protein: CASSLGWDEETQYF. V and J are TRBV7-2 and TRBJ2-5, with D perhaps matching TRBD1 or TRBD2 (5 bases each). Germline assignment: CDR1 SGHTA and CDR2 FQGNSA. This CDR3 is 14 amino acids long. Deletions cut 1 base from V and 3 bases from J, with 9 bases between.

The chain joins TRBV30 to TRBJ1-2; the D is unclear. Trimming pared 0 bases from V and 3 bases from J, leaving 5 bases between. Germline CDR1 reads GTSNPN; CDR2 reads SVGIG (reference sequence). This CDR3 has 12 residues. CDR3 DNA: TGTGCCTGGAGTGTATCGGACTATGGCTACACCTTC. Translating gives CAWSVSDYGYTF. The whole variable domain, filled in from reference TRBV30 and TRBJ1-2, reads SQTIHQWPATLVQPVGSPLSLECTVEGTSNPNLYWYRQAAGRGLQLLFYSVGIGQISSEVPQNLSASRPQDRQFILSSKKLLLSDSGFYLCAWSVSDYGYTFGSGTRLTVV.

This clone was found many times. V is TRBV5-1 and J is TRBJ2-7; the D is unclear. There are 11 residues in the CDR3. Trimming shortened V by 3 bases and J by 3 bases, and 4 bases separated the two germline ends. Germline V lookup: CDR1 SGHRS, CDR2 YFSETQ. CDR3 nucleotide sequence: TGCGCCAGCAGCTGGGGCTACGAGCAGTACTTC. It codes for CASSWGYEQYF.

Here the CDR3 DNA reads TGTGCCAGCAGTTTGGTCGCTTGGTCCTACAATGAGCAGTTCTTC. It specifies CASSLVAWSYNEQFF. This sequence joins TRBV6-2 or TRBV6-3 and TRBJ2-1; D is uncertain. Trimming pared 4 bases from V and 1 base from J, leaving 11 bases between. Germline assignment: CDR1 MNHEY and CDR2 SVGEGT. The CDR3 covers 15 residues.

This clone has a single count. V usage is TRBV7-9 and J usage is TRBJ2-3; 10 bases align to TRBD2. The CDR3 is 15 residues long. The germline V gene has CDR1 SEHNR and CDR2 FQNEAQ (reference sequence). V was pared by 5 bases and J by 7 bases, with 9 bases of the junction left unmatched. The CDR3 is CASSPPTSGAYTQYF. In DNA form, the CDR3 reads TGTGCCAGCAGCCCTCCCACTAGCGGGGCCTATACGCAGTATTTT.

This clone was counted a few times. This chain links TRBV19 with TRBJ1-2; D is unresolved. Germline assignment: CDR1 LNHDA and CDR2 SQIVND (reference sequence). The CDR3 loop spans 13 amino acids. V was pared by 7 bases and J by 3 bases, with 12 bases between. DNA of the CDR3: TGTGCCAGTAAAGAGCCAGATGACTATGGCTACACCTTC. It specifies CASKEPDDYGYTF. Drawing the rest from reference TRBV19 and TRBJ1-2, the complete variable domain is DGGITQSPKYLFRKEGQNVTLSCEQNLNHDAMYWYRQDPGQGLRLIYYSQIVNDFQKGDIAEGYSVSREKKESFPLTVTSAQKNPTAFYLCASKEPDDYGYTFGSGTRLTVV.

The chain combines TRBV18 with TRBJ1-1; D unresolved. Germline loops: CDR1 KGHSH, CDR2 LQKENI. CDR3 length: 12 residues. The V and J ends lost 2 bases and 6 bases respectively, with 7 bases between them. Here the CDR3 DNA reads TGTGCCAGCTCACCAGAGGCCCCTGAAGCTTTCTTT. Its protein product is CASSPEAPEAFF.

The J gene is TRBJ2-5, the V gene TRBV7-9; D remains unclear. Germline V lookup: CDR1 SEHNR, CDR2 FQNEAQ (reference sequence). V was cut by 5 bases and J by 0 bases, with 16 bases left in between. This CDR3 has 16 amino acids. The chain's CDR3 is CASSHPERIDQETQYF. As DNA, the CDR3 is TGTGCCAGCAGCCACCCGGAGAGGATCGACCAAGAGACCCAGTACTTC.

This rearrangement joins TRBV6-1 to TRBJ2-7, with D perhaps matching TRBD1 (5 bases). CDR1 and CDR2 from the germline V gene are MNHNS and SASEGT. The CDR3 length is 15 residues. V lost 0 bases and J 3 bases, leaving 12 bases between the germline ends. The CDR3, as DNA: TGTGCCAGCAGTGAAGCGCGCAGGGTTGGCTACGAGCAGTACTTC. It yields the protein CASSEARRVGYEQYF.

The J gene is TRBJ1-1, the V gene TRBV24-1; a weak D match, TRBD1 (5 bases). Germline loops: CDR1 KGHDR, CDR2 SFDVKD. This CDR3 is built from 15 residues. V dropped 4 bases and J dropped 4 bases, with 15 bases sitting between them. CDR3 residues: CATSDPGRNSTEAFF. The CDR3 DNA follows: TGTGCCACCAGTGACCCGGGACGGAATTCCACTGAAGCTTTCTTT.

V and J are TRBV7-9 and TRBJ2-5; 11 positions match TRBD1. V shed 2 bases and J 2 bases; nucleotides not matched to a gene: 7. This CDR3 is built from 17 residues. Looked up from germline, CDR1 is SEHNR and CDR2 is FQNEAQ (reference sequence). This CDR3 reads CASSLNSGQGAQETQYF. For the CDR3, the DNA is TGTGCCAGCAGCTTAAATAGCGGACAGGGGGCACAAGAGACCCAGTACTTC. The variable domain in full, completed from reference TRBV7-9 and TRBJ2-5, reads DTGVSQNPRHKITKRGQNVTFRCDPISEHNRLYWYRQTLGQGPEFLTYFQNEAQLEKSRLLSDRFSAERPKGSFSTLEIQRTEQGDSAMYLCASSLNSGQGAQETQYFGPGTRLLVL.

The chain has TRBV7-9 and TRBJ1-1; D gene uncertain. Trimming took 5 bases from V and 7 from J, leaving 23 bases between them. The V gene's germline CDR1 is SEHNR and CDR2 FQNEAQ (reference sequence). The CDR3 totals 16 residues. DNA of the CDR3: TGTGCCAGCAGCCCAACGTTTACACGATTTGGCATTGAAGCTTTCTTT. Protein sequence: CASSPTFTRFGIEAFF.